These 5 T cell receptor beta chains were all obtained from the same sample, sequenced in a study of OX40 agonist ivuxolimab in advanced cancers. TCRdb's copy holds only in-frame clones and misses some; the assay was immunoSEQ multiplex PCR. In the table there are about 72,000 clones, 81% of which are singletons. Sequenced material: CD4+ or CD8+ T cells sorted from blood, taken in a trial of the OX40 agonist ivuxolimab. All receptors derive from an adult with an advanced solid tumor such as melanoma, head and neck, liver or kidney cancer.

This clone came up a few times. The rearrangement links TRBV18 to TRBJ2-2; D uncertain. The germline CDR1 and CDR2 sequences are KGHSH and LQKENI. The V and J ends lost 3 bases and 5 bases respectively, with 13 bases between them. This CDR3 has 15 amino acids. CDR3: CASSPPGVGTGELFF. The CDR3 nucleotides are TGTGCCAGCTCACCTCCCGGTGTAGGGACCGGGGAGCTGTTTTTT.

In nucleotides, the CDR3 is TGTGCCTGGACCCTAAACTACGAGCAGTACTTC. Residues: CAWTLNYEQYF. This chain joins TRBV30 and TRBJ2-7; D is uncertain. The CDR3 covers 11 residues. The V end lost 4 bases, the J end lost 3 bases, and 7 bases lay between the germline ends. Germline V gives CDR1 GTSNPN, CDR2 SVGIG (reference sequence).

Turning to this clone: Relative to the germline gene, one junction end is altered; a read error may explain this. The chain is built from TRBV7-2 and TRBJ2-7, with 7 bases aligning to TRBD1. The CDR3 is made up of 12 amino acids. The germline gives CDR1 SGHTA, CDR2 FQGNSA. The DNA of the CDR3 is TGTGCCAGCAGCCGGACAGGTGAGGGGTTAGACTTC. This translates into CASSRTGEGLDF.

This clone came up a few times. The rearrangement uses TRBV4-1 and TRBJ1-6, with a possible D match to TRBD1 (5 bases). Between the trimmed V and J ends, which lost 4 bases and 14 bases, there was a span of 15 bases. Per the germline V gene, CDR1 is MGHRA and CDR2 is YSYEKL. This CDR3 has 13 residues. The CDR3 here is CASSPGTVQSLHF. The CDR3, as DNA: TGCGCCAGCAGCCCTGGGACCGTTCAATCCCTCCACTTT.

In this sample, this clone turned up once. The chain links TRBV2 to TRBJ1-3, with a weak D call TRBD1 (6 bases). V lost 6 bases, J lost 1 base, and 16 bases lay in between. CDR1 is SNHLY, CDR2 FYNNEI, per germline. The CDR3 extends over 16 amino acids. CDR3 in amino acids: CASRPRQVSSGNTIYF. For the CDR3, the DNA is TGTGCCAGCAGGCCTCGACAGGTCTCATCTGGAAACACCATATATTTT.